The 27 T cell receptor beta chains below all came from one sample that was sequenced in a study of blood T cell repertoires in COVID-19. TCRdb's copy holds only in-frame clones and misses some; the assay was immunoSEQ multiplex PCR. The table records roughly 130,000 clones, about 87% of them present only once. The sequencing input was peripheral blood. All receptors come from a human donor with COVID-19, enrolled during active disease. The donor label of this sample is uncertain.

The chain is built from TRBV5-5 and TRBJ1-3; the D is unclear. Germline values: CDR1 SGHKS, CDR2 YYEKEE (reference sequence). Trimming took off 0 bases at V and 5 bases at J, with 6 bases between the two ends. CDR3 length equals 13 residues. DNA of the CDR3: TGTGCCAGCAGCTTGGAACAGAGAAACACCATATATTTT. Its translation: CASSLEQRNTIYF.

V gene TRBV6-1 combines with J gene TRBJ1-2, with D hard to call. The CDR3 runs 13 residues. V lost 1 base and J 4 bases, leaving 7 bases between the germline ends. CDR1 is MNHNS, CDR2 SASEGT, per germline. Written as DNA, the CDR3 is TGTGCCAGCAGTGAAGGGCAGGTCTATGGCTACACCTTC. Translating it yields CASSEGQVYGYTF.

V is TRBV29-1 and J is TRBJ1-1; TRBD1 agrees at 9 bases. The CDR3 consists of 14 residues. Germline CDR1 and CDR2: SQVTM and ANQGSEA. V was pared by 5 bases and J by 3 bases, with 7 bases of the junction left unmatched. Here the CDR3 DNA reads TGCAGCGTTTCTTGGGACAGGGTATACACTGAAGCTTTCTTT. Encoded protein: CSVSWDRVYTEAFF.

V gene TRBV5-6 combines with J gene TRBJ2-7; a weak D match, TRBD1 (5 bases). Germline V gene lookup returns CDR1 SGHDT and CDR2 YYEEEE. V was trimmed by 4 bases and J by 0 bases, leaving 23 bases between them. This CDR3 has 18 residues. This CDR3 is CASSMEGVTVFSSYEQYF. The DNA for the CDR3 is TGTGCCAGCAGCATGGAAGGGGTGACAGTTTTCAGCTCCTACGAGCAGTACTTC.

The chain is built from TRBV11-2 and TRBJ2-7, with D possibly being TRBD1 (6 bases). CDR3 size: 12 residues. Per the germline V gene, CDR1 is SGHAT and CDR2 is FQNNGV. V dropped 5 bases and J dropped 1 base, with 6 bases sitting between them. CDR3 in amino acids: CASSTGSYEQYF. The CDR3 coding sequence is TGTGCCAGCAGCACAGGGTCCTACGAGCAGTACTTC.

This chain uses TRBV7-9 with TRBJ1-2, with TRBD1 matching over 7 bases. CDR1 and CDR2 (germline): SEHNR, FQNEAQ (reference sequence). The CDR3 totals 14 residues. V shed 0 bases and J 5 bases; nucleotides not matched to a gene: 3. CDR3 nucleotides: TGTGCCAGCAGCTTAGCCGGGACAGCGTATGGCTACACCTTC. Translating gives CASSLAGTAYGYTF.

In this sample, this clone turned up a few times. This rearrangement joins TRBV18 to TRBJ1-1; the D gene is possibly TRBD1 (6 bases). Germline CDR1 reads KGHSH; CDR2 reads LQKENI. V lost 5 bases and J 2 bases, leaving 18 bases between the germline ends. The CDR3 consists of 16 residues. The CDR3 sequence: CASSSRDIVGNTEAFF. CDR3 sequence (DNA): TGTGCCAGCTCAAGCCGGGACATAGTTGGAAACACTGAAGCTTTCTTT.

The chain has TRBV6-4 and TRBJ2-2; D gene unclear. V was shortened by 0 bases and J by 4 bases, with 3 bases between the two germline ends. This CDR3 region has 13 residues. From germline, CDR1 is MRHNA and CDR2 SNTAGT. The CDR3 loop is CASSDSSTGELFF. In nucleotides, the CDR3 is TGTGCCAGCAGTGACTCGAGCACCGGGGAGCTGTTTTTT.

This clone was counted once. The rearrangement uses TRBV5-6 and TRBJ1-4; D unclear. This CDR3 region has 14 residues. Germline V gene lookup returns CDR1 SGHDT and CDR2 YYEEEE. V was pared by 1 base and J by 4 bases, with 8 bases between. The chain's CDR3 is CASSLYQDNEKLFF. CDR3 in DNA: TGTGCCAGCAGCTTGTACCAGGATAATGAAAAACTGTTTTTT.

The chain is built from TRBV10-3 and TRBJ1-3, with 11 positions matching TRBD1. CDR1 is ENHRY and CDR2 is SYGVKD in the germline V gene. V was clipped by 6 bases and J by 2 bases; unmatched bases: 3. The CDR3 length is 15 residues. Here the CDR3 reads CAISTGQGAGNTIYF. The CDR3 DNA reads TGTGCCATCAGCACGGGACAGGGGGCTGGAAACACCATATATTTT.

This clone was observed a handful of times. CDR3 region: CASTLGNREADQPQHF. CDR3 in DNA: TGTGCCAGTACCCTAGGTAATAGGGAGGCTGATCAGCCCCAGCATTTT. The V call is TRBV19, the J call TRBJ1-5; D is uncertain. CDR1 and CDR2 from the germline V gene are LNHDA and SQIVND (reference sequence). The CDR3 spans 16 residues. The germline V and J ends were trimmed by 7 bases and 5 bases, with 21 bases remaining between them.

This clone has only one observation. Other DNA variants within this sample encode the same CDR3. The rearrangement joins TRBV19 to TRBJ1-5, with D possibly being TRBD1 (5 bases). The V end lost 3 bases, the J end lost 11 bases, and 26 bases lay between the germline ends. The germline V gene has CDR1 LNHDA and CDR2 SQIVND (reference sequence). This CDR3 comprises 17 residues. The DNA of the CDR3 is TGTGCCAGTAGTATCCCATGGGGAAATCCGGGGGATTGGGCCCAGCATTTT. This encodes CASSIPWGNPGDWAQHF.

The chain recombines TRBV2 with TRBJ2-3, with a tentative D call TRBD2 (5 bases). The CDR3 totals 14 residues. Germline CDR1 and CDR2: SNHLY and FYNNEI. V was clipped by 8 bases and J by 0 bases, with 12 bases between them. CDR3 bases: TGTGCCAGCGTTGGGCGGACTAGCACAGATACGCAGTATTTT. Amino acid sequence: CASVGRTSTDTQYF.

This clone has only a few counts. The V and J genes are TRBV3-1 (or the pseudogene TRBV3-2) and TRBJ1-4; D remains ambiguous. This CDR3 is 14 amino acids long. The germline CDR1 and CDR2 sequences are LGHDT and YNNKEL (reference sequence). V dropped 4 bases and J dropped 7 bases, with 13 bases sitting between them. CDR3 DNA: TGTGCCAGCAGCCCTGGGAGCTTAAGTGAAAAACTGTTTTTT. It specifies CASSPGSLSEKLFF.

This rearrangement joins TRBV27 to TRBJ1-6; D is uncertain. The V gene lost 6 bases and the J gene lost 4 bases, with 16 bases spanning the gap. The germline V gene has CDR1 MNHEY and CDR2 SMNVEV (reference sequence). The CDR3 consists of 16 residues. CDR3 nucleotide sequence: TGTGCCAGCAGGGCGGGCAGCGTTTTATATAATTCACCCCTCCACTTT. It specifies CASRAGSVLYNSPLHF.

The chain couples TRBV4-1 to TRBJ2-5; 12 bases align to TRBD1. There are 17 residues in the CDR3. The germline V gene has CDR1 MGHRA and CDR2 YSYEKL. Trimming removed 4 bases from V and 4 bases from J; junction bases left unmatched: 10. CDR3 residues: CASSLTPGQGAGETQYF. The DNA for the CDR3 is TGCGCCAGCAGCCTCACCCCGGGACAGGGGGCAGGAGAGACCCAGTACTTC.

The chain uses TRBV28 and TRBJ1-5; 10 nucleotides match TRBD1. Germline values: CDR1 MDHEN, CDR2 SYDVKM. V was pared by 3 bases and J by 7 bases, with 6 bases of the junction left unmatched. The CDR3 spans 15 residues. CDR3 amino acids: CASSFGGTGAQPQHF. The DNA of the CDR3 is TGTGCCAGCAGTTTTGGGGGGACAGGGGCCCAGCCCCAGCATTTT.

The chain employs TRBV6-5 and TRBJ2-1; no clear D gene. Germline CDR1 is MNHEY and CDR2 is SVGAGI. Trimming removed 6 bases at V and 7 bases at J, with 10 bases between. CDR3 length: 12 amino acids. In nucleotides, the CDR3 is TGTGCCAGCAGGGGCTTAGGAAATGAGCAGTTCTTC. It yields the protein CASRGLGNEQFF.

J is TRBJ1-3 and V is TRBV11-3; D possibly corresponds to TRBD1 (5 bases). The CDR3 consists of 15 residues. Per germline, CDR1 SGHNT and CDR2 YENEEA. The V gene lost 5 bases and the J gene lost 0 bases, with 11 bases spanning the gap. The CDR3 protein is CASSGRVGSGNTIYF. The CDR3 DNA sequence: TGTGCCAGCAGCGGCAGGGTAGGCTCTGGAAACACCATATATTTT.

J is TRBJ1-5 and V is TRBV19; 9 bases match TRBD1. This CDR3 has 20 residues. Looked up from germline, CDR1 is LNHDA and CDR2 is SQIVND (reference sequence). The ends lost 3 bases at V and 2 bases at J; junction bases unmatched: 17. This CDR3 reads CASSMVLWTGAFRGNQPQHF. The CDR3 DNA is TGTGCCAGTAGTATGGTGTTGTGGACAGGGGCGTTTCGGGGCAATCAGCCCCAGCATTTT.

The chain is built from TRBV11-3 and TRBJ2-1, with D tentatively TRBD2 (5 bases). CDR1 is SGHNT and CDR2 is YENEEA in the germline V gene. The V gene lost 5 bases and the J gene lost 6 bases, with 17 bases spanning the gap. The CDR3 runs 15 residues. The CDR3 DNA reads TGTGCCAGCAGCCTCGGGTTCAGTAGCGTCAATGAGCAGTTCTTC. Its protein is CASSLGFSSVNEQFF.

J is TRBJ1-1 and V is TRBV5-1, with 9 bases identical to TRBD1. The CDR3 is 16 amino acids. Germline V gives CDR1 SGHRS, CDR2 YFSETQ. The J segment lost 3 bases and the V segment lost 0 bases, leaving 6 bases of the junction unmatched. CDR3 bases: TGCGCCAGCAGCTTGGCCCTACAGGGGGCGGACACTGAAGCTTTCTTT. The encoded protein is CASSLALQGADTEAFF.

This chain links TRBV9 with TRBJ1-2; TRBD1 matches at 10 bases. From germline, CDR1 is SGDLS and CDR2 YYNGEE. The CDR3 is 15 amino acids. J was trimmed by 5 bases and V by 4 bases; bases with no gene match: 8. CDR3 nucleotides: TGTGCCAGCAGCCTCTCGACAGGGGGCGCGTATGGCTACACCTTC. It yields the protein CASSLSTGGAYGYTF. Using reference TRBV9 and TRBJ1-2 for the parts outside the CDR3, the full variable domain is DSGVTQTPKHLITATGQRVTLRCSPRSGDLSVYWYQQSLDQGLQFLIQYYNGEERAKGNILERFSAQQFPDLHSELNLSSLELGDSALYFCASSLSTGGAYGYTFGSGTRLTVV.

The chain combines TRBV4-1 with TRBJ2-1; the match to TRBD2 covers 7 bases. The CDR3 sequence is 16 residues long. The V gene end was trimmed by 3 bases and the J gene end by 4 bases; junction bases not matched to a gene: 9. Germline CDR1 reads MGHRA; CDR2 reads YSYEKL. CDR3 in amino acids: CASSHGTTWGYNEQFF. In DNA, the CDR3 is TGCGCCAGCAGCCATGGGACTACCTGGGGGTACAATGAGCAGTTCTTC.

This rearrangement joins TRBV15 to TRBJ2-1, with TRBD2 matching over 9 bases. Germline V lookup: CDR1 LNHNV, CDR2 YYDKDF (reference sequence). This CDR3 comprises 18 residues. The V gene end was trimmed by 3 bases and the J gene end by 3 bases; junction bases not matched to a gene: 12. CDR3 protein: CATSSAILAGVNYNEQFF. The CDR3 region has the DNA TGTGCCACCAGCAGCGCTATTTTAGCGGGAGTGAACTACAATGAGCAGTTCTTC.

V and J are TRBV2 and TRBJ1-6; D not resolved. CDR1 SNHLY and CDR2 FYNNEI come from the germline V gene. The CDR3 contains 14 residues. Trimming removed 0 bases at V and 4 bases at J, with 4 bases between. CDR3 in amino acids: CASSEARYNSPLHF. CDR3 DNA sequence: TGTGCCAGCAGTGAAGCCAGATATAATTCACCCCTCCACTTT. Together with reference TRBV2 and TRBJ1-6, the CDR3 gives the full variable domain: EPEVTQTPSHQVTQMGQEVILRCVPISNHLYFYWYRQILGQKVEFLVSFYNNEISEKSEIFDDQFSVERPDGSNFTLKIRSTKLEDSAMYFCASSEARYNSPLHFGNGTRLTVT.

J is TRBJ2-3 and V is TRBV7-2; 10 nucleotides align to TRBD1. The J segment lost 3 bases and the V segment lost 3 bases, leaving 9 bases of the junction unmatched. The CDR3 is 17 residues long. The germline gives CDR1 SGHTA, CDR2 FQGNSA. This CDR3 is CASSFYPADRGTDTQYF. The CDR3 region has the DNA TGTGCCAGCAGCTTCTACCCCGCGGACAGGGGGACAGATACGCAGTATTTT.